This T cell receptor beta chain came from a study of blood T cell repertoires in COVID-19. Study in general: PBMCs, B-cell-depleted T cells, or T cells were the source of the cDNA or gDNA that made up the material.

In the source study's methods: Using reference gene primer amplification, nucleated cell counts were estimated. Sequenced by immunoSEQ multiplex PCR; TCRdb stores in-frame clones only, minus some. V and J calls and clone size are given by that table; D and trimming were obtained from the DNA. This table has 400,000 or so clones, over 85% appearing once. This clonotype was sampled from a man between 18 and 29 years old with COVID-19, enrolled during active disease. Sample: peripheral blood.

The chain's CDR3 is CASRRVGSGGHEQYF. The CDR3 coding sequence is TGTGCCAGCAGGCGGGTCGGGTCAGGGGGGCACGAGCAGTACTTC. The chain links TRBV27 to TRBJ2-7; D is perhaps TRBD1 (7 bases). The germline gives CDR1 MNHEY, CDR2 SMNVEV (reference sequence). CDR3 length: 15 residues. The ends were cut back, 6 bases at V and 5 bases at J, with 20 bases in the middle.